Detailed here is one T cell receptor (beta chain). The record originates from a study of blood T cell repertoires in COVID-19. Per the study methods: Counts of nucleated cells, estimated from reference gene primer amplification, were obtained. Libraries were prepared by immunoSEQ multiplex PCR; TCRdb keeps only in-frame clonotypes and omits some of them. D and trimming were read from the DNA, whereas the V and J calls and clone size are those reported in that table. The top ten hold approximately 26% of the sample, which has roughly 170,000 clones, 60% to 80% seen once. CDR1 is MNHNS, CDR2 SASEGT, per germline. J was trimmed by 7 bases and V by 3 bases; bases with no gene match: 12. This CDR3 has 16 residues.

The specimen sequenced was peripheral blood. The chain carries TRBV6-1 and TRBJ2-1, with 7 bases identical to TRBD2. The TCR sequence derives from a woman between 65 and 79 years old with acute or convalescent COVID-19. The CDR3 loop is CASSDPGRGVANEQFF. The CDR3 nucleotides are TGTGCCAGCAGTGACCCAGGGAGGGGCGTGGCGAATGAGCAGTTCTTC.